The 9 T cell receptor beta chains reported below all come from one sample, sequenced in a study of T cell responses to AZD1222 COVID-19 vaccine. Assay: immunoSEQ multiplex PCR; the TCRdb copy retains only in-frame clones and omits some. Of 80,000 to 85,000 clones detected, roughly 90% appear once; the ten largest clones hold around 8%. The source material was peripheral blood, sampled 28 days after the second AZD1222 dose. Receptors were obtained from an adult who received the AZD1222 COVID-19 vaccine.

This clone was seen only once. This chain links TRBV7-9 with TRBJ1-2; D is possibly TRBD1 (6 bases). Germline V gene data show CDR1 as SEHNR and CDR2 as FQNEAQ (reference sequence). The CDR3 is 15 residues long. V lost 1 base, J lost 5 bases, and 14 bases lay in between. The CDR3 DNA sequence: TGTGCCAGCAGCTTAGAGCGGGGGGCAGGTTATGGCTACACCTTC. Translated, it gives CASSLERGAGYGYTF.

The chain recombines TRBV7-9 with TRBJ2-7; 8 bases line up with TRBD2. The CDR3 runs 14 residues. V was pared by 7 bases and J by 3 bases, with 8 bases of the junction left unmatched. From germline, CDR1 is SEHNR and CDR2 FQNEAQ (reference sequence). CDR3 region: CASTRDAGGYEQYF. DNA of the CDR3: TGTGCCAGCACACGTGACGCGGGGGGCTACGAGCAGTACTTC.

The V and J genes are TRBV11-2 and TRBJ2-1; TRBD2 matches 12 bases. There are 14 residues in the CDR3. Unmatched junction bases numbered 4, after V lost 8 bases and J lost 5 bases. CDR1 SGHAT and CDR2 FQNNGV come from the germline V gene. CDR3 bases: TGTGCCAGCTCTGGACTAGCGGGGCACAATGAGCAGTTCTTC. This translates into CASSGLAGHNEQFF.

The chain combines TRBV29-1 with TRBJ2-1, with 13 bases lining up with TRBD2. From germline, CDR1 is SQVTM and CDR2 ANQGSEA. Unmatched junction bases numbered 12, after V lost 7 bases and J lost 12 bases. The CDR3 spans 14 residues. This chain's CDR3 is CSAPRTSGSLSQFF. DNA for the CDR3: TGCAGCGCCCCTCGGACTAGCGGGAGTTTATCGCAGTTCTTC.

The gene calls are TRBV12-3 or TRBV12-4 and TRBJ1-2; unclear D gene. The V and J ends lost 0 bases and 8 bases respectively, with 10 bases between them. CDR3 length: 13 amino acids. CDR3 loop: CASSLAAKGGYTF. The CDR3 DNA reads as TGTGCCAGCAGTTTAGCGGCCAAAGGAGGCTACACCTTC.

The chain is built from TRBV27 and TRBJ2-7; 7 bases are a match to TRBD1. This CDR3 contains 16 residues. The junction had 12 bases not matched to a gene; V was cut back by 6 bases and J by 1 base. The germline V gene has CDR1 MNHEY and CDR2 SMNVEV (reference sequence). CDR3 sequence (DNA): TGTGCCAGCAGGAAGAACCTACAGGGGTCATCCTACGAGCAGTACTTC. As protein: CASRKNLQGSSYEQYF.

V and J are TRBV29-1 and TRBJ2-5; D gene uncertain. The V end lost 4 bases, the J end lost 5 bases, and 11 bases lay between the germline ends. CDR3 length equals 12 residues. Germline values: CDR1 SQVTM, CDR2 ANQGSEA. The CDR3 DNA reads as TGCAGCGTTGTTCCGGGTCAGGAGACCCAGTACTTC. Encoded protein: CSVVPGQETQYF. The complete variable domain, with remaining parts taken from reference TRBV29-1 and TRBJ2-5, reads SAVISQKPSRDICQRGTSLTIQCQVDSQVTMMFWYRQQPGQSLTLIATANQGSEATYESGFVIDKFPISRPNLTFSTLTVSNMSPEDSSIYLCSVVPGQETQYFGPGTRLLVL.

J is TRBJ2-1 and V is TRBV5-1; 12 nucleotides match TRBD2. V shed 2 bases, J shed 2 bases, and the junction held 2 bases outside the gene matches. This CDR3 spans 16 amino acids. CDR1 and CDR2 from the germline V gene are SGHRS and YFSETQ. This CDR3 reads CASSFLAGGPYNEQFF. The CDR3 nucleotides are TGCGCCAGCAGCTTCCTAGCGGGAGGGCCCTACAATGAGCAGTTCTTC.

This clone appeared a few times. This chain joins TRBV3-1 (or the pseudogene TRBV3-2) and TRBJ2-1; unclear D gene. The germline CDR1 and CDR2 sequences are LGHDT and YNNKEL (reference sequence). The V end lost 1 base, the J end lost 10 bases, and 14 bases lay between the germline ends. The CDR3 totals 14 residues. CDR3 loop: CASSQGLQRAEQFF. As DNA, the CDR3 is TGTGCCAGCAGCCAAGGCCTTCAGCGAGCCGAGCAGTTCTTC.